The 8 T cell receptor beta chains below come from one sample, sequenced in a study of cytomegalovirus exposure and HLA in healthy donors. PCR was performed using 60 Vbeta and 13 Jbeta primers. Generated by immunoSEQ multiplex PCR, the TCRdb table keeps only in-frame clones and is missing some. The sample includes 140,000 to 150,000 clones, roughly four fifths of them seen just once. The material sequenced was PBMCs. The receptor source for this set is an older woman in good health and CMV-seropositive.

J is TRBJ2-5 and V is TRBV30; TRBD2 matches 10 bases. CDR1 is GTSNPN, CDR2 SVGIG, per germline (reference sequence). The CDR3 contains 15 residues. After removal of 0 bases from V and 5 bases from J, the junction contained 6 bases not matched to a gene. This chain's CDR3 is CAWSVPAGGGETQYF. The DNA for the CDR3 is TGTGCCTGGAGTGTCCCAGCGGGAGGGGGGGAGACCCAGTACTTC.

This clone has a handful of counts. V and J are TRBV6-1 and TRBJ2-7, with 11 bases matching TRBD1. With V trimmed by 4 bases and J by 4 bases, 6 bases remained unmatched. Germline-derived CDR1 and CDR2 are MNHNS and SASEGT. CDR3 size: 15 residues. CDR3 sequence: CASSARTGGLYEQYF. CDR3 in DNA: TGTGCCAGCAGTGCTCGGACAGGGGGCTTGTACGAGCAGTACTTC.

This chain connects TRBV6-1 to TRBJ2-3; TRBD2 agrees at 10 bases. V lost 3 bases to trimming and J lost 1 base; unmatched junction nucleotides: 16. The V gene's germline CDR1 is MNHNS and CDR2 SASEGT. This CDR3 contains 20 residues. The CDR3 loop is CASSERDGLVAGGRTDTQYF. Here the CDR3 DNA reads TGTGCCAGCAGTGAGAGAGATGGCTTAGTAGCGGGAGGACGCACAGATACGCAGTATTTT.

The chain combines TRBV21-1 with TRBJ2-7; the D call TRBD2 from the table was never checked on the DNA. TRBV21-1 counts as a pseudogene. This CDR3 is 19 amino acids long. The CDR3 protein is CASSKDLTGLAPKSYEQYF. The CDR3 DNA is TGTGCCAGCAGCAAAGACCTCACGGGACTAGCACCAAAGTCCTACGAGCAGTACTTC.

The CDR3 sequence is CASSFAGELFF. DNA for the CDR3: TGTGCCAGCAGCTTCGCCGGGGAGCTGTTTTTT. The chain has TRBV7-9 and TRBJ2-2; D call uncertain. The germline V and J ends were trimmed by 3 bases and 6 bases, with 2 bases remaining between them. The CDR3 is made up of 11 amino acids. CDR1 is SEHNR and CDR2 is FQNEAQ in the germline V gene (reference sequence).

V gene TRBV28 combines with J gene TRBJ2-1, with D possibly matching TRBD1 (6 bases). Germline V CDR1 and CDR2: MDHEN, SYDVKM. V lost 6 bases and J lost 8, with 14 bases in between. CDR3 size: 13 residues. The CDR3: CASSLSGVDEQFF. For the CDR3, the DNA is TGTGCCAGCAGCCTTTCAGGGGTGGATGAGCAGTTCTTC.

V usage is TRBV27 and J usage is TRBJ2-1; a weak D match, TRBD1 (6 bases). The CDR3 has 15 residues. The germline V gene has CDR1 MNHEY and CDR2 SMNVEV (reference sequence). V was trimmed by 5 bases and J by 7 bases, leaving 18 bases between them. CDR3 sequence reads: CASSPDRGMRNEQFF. The CDR3 DNA is TGTGCCAGCAGTCCGGACAGAGGGATGAGGAATGAGCAGTTCTTC.

The V gene is TRBV5-4, the J gene TRBJ2-2, with D maybe TRBD2 (7 bases). The ends were cut back, 6 bases at V and 6 bases at J, with 15 bases in the middle. This CDR3 is 14 amino acids long. Per the germline V gene, CDR1 is SGHNT and CDR2 is YYREEE (reference sequence). The CDR3 sequence is CASTVGGQAGELFF. CDR3 nucleotides: TGTGCCAGCACAGTCGGGGGGCAGGCCGGGGAGCTGTTTTTT.